What follows are 21 T cell receptor beta chains derived from one specimen sequenced in a study of T cell repertoires in cytomegalovirus infection. TCRdb ran MiXCR on the reads and lists one entry per CDR3 protein. The data hold roughly 500,000 distinct CDR3 sequences, with about 15% observed a single time. Sequencing input: CD8+ T cells from PBMCs. The source is a human donor in good health (CMV status not recorded). Some clones in this sample may be carry-over from other donors' samples.

This clonotype was seen a few times. This rearrangement joins TRBV20-1 to TRBJ2-7; 7 bases fit TRBD1. V shed 4 bases, J shed 2 bases, and the junction held 8 bases outside the gene matches. CDR1 is DFQATT and CDR2 is SNEGSKA in the germline V gene (reference sequence). The length of the CDR3 is 14 residues. The CDR3 here is CSAKWTGEAYEQYF. CDR3 DNA sequence: TGCAGTGCTAAATGGACAGGCGAGGCCTACGAGCAGTACTTC.

Details on this clonotype: A much larger clone differs by one base, so this may be a read error. Because the CDR3 is missing its conserved closing phenylalanine or tryptophan, this is likely a read error. The V call is TRBV6-1, the J call TRBJ2-4; D is unresolved. Germline V lookup: CDR1 MNHNS, CDR2 SASEGT. The CDR3 is 17 residues long. Deletions cut 1 base from V and 0 bases from J, with 13 bases between. This CDR3 reads CASSEGYSQLAKNIQYL. The CDR3 coding sequence is TGTGCCAGCAGTGAAGGGTACTCCCAGCTAGCCAAAAACATTCAGTACTTA.

This clonotype showed up many times. The V call is TRBV7-9, the J call TRBJ1-1, with D unresolved. This CDR3 comprises 12 residues. Per germline, CDR1 SEHNR and CDR2 FQNEAQ (reference sequence). Trimming took off 6 bases at V and 7 bases at J, with 12 bases between the two ends. CDR3 in amino acids: CASRLRSSEAFF. The CDR3 DNA is TGTGCCAGCAGACTCAGAAGCAGTGAAGCTTTCTTT.

The rearrangement joins TRBV9 to TRBJ1-3; D unclear. The CDR3 is 15 amino acids. Germline V CDR1 and CDR2: SGDLS, YYNGEE. Trimming shortened V by 0 bases and J by 2 bases, and 9 bases separated the two germline ends. Here the CDR3 reads CASSVGTGAGNTIYF. The DNA for the CDR3 is TGTGCCAGCAGCGTAGGTACGGGAGCTGGAAACACCATATATTTT.

The V call is TRBV14, the J call TRBJ1-1, with 7 positions matching TRBD1. Germline V gene lookup returns CDR1 SGHDN and CDR2 FVKESK. CDR3 size: 15 residues. J was trimmed by 1 base and V by 4 bases; bases with no gene match: 6. The CDR3 DNA reads as TGTGCCAGCAGCCGTACAGGGGCTGGGAACACTGAAGCTTTCTTT. It encodes CASSRTGAGNTEAFF.

Remarks on this clonotype: The junction departs from the called germline gene at one end, perhaps through a read error. The chain joins TRBV7-8 to TRBJ2-7; tentative D call: TRBD2 (5 bases). This CDR3 region has 16 residues. CDR1 is SGHVS and CDR2 is FQNEAQ in the germline V gene. The CDR3 sequence is CASSLGVGRTSYEQYF. CDR3 sequence (DNA): TGTGCCAGTAGCTTAGGAGTCGGGCGGACTTCCTACGAGCAGTACTTC.

The genes are TRBV20-1 and TRBJ2-1, with 7 bases lining up with TRBD2. CDR1 and CDR2 from the germline V gene are DFQATT and SNEGSKA (reference sequence). V lost 2 bases, J lost 6 bases, and 7 bases stayed unmatched. CDR3 size: 14 residues. The CDR3 loop is CSARPGTNLNEQFF. The CDR3 DNA is TGCAGTGCTAGACCCGGGACTAACCTCAATGAGCAGTTCTTC.

This clonotype was counted at least ten times. The rearrangement links TRBV6-1 to TRBJ1-1; no clear D gene. Germline V CDR1 and CDR2: MNHNS, SASEGT. V was pared by 1 base and J by 3 bases, with 9 bases between. The CDR3 covers 14 residues. The CDR3 is CASSEVGKYTEAFF. For the CDR3, the DNA is TGTGCCAGCAGTGAAGTAGGCAAATACACTGAAGCTTTCTTT.

This clonotype was observed many times. The V and J genes are TRBV6-5 and TRBJ1-5, with 8 positions matching TRBD1. CDR1 is MNHEY, CDR2 SVGAGI, per germline. CDR3 size: 13 residues. The J segment lost 6 bases and the V segment lost 6 bases, leaving 4 bases of the junction unmatched. Written as DNA, the CDR3 is TGTGCCAGCAGCCAGGGGGCGAGTCAGCCCCAGCATTTT. Translated: CASSQGASQPQHF.

This clonotype was seen at least ten times. J is TRBJ2-1 and V is TRBV2; D may be TRBD2 (5 bases). The CDR3 is made up of 12 amino acids. Germline values: CDR1 SNHLY, CDR2 FYNNEI. Trimming shortened V by 4 bases and J by 10 bases, and 11 bases separated the two germline ends. CDR3 sequence: CASSVSPGEQFF. The DNA for the CDR3 is TGTGCCAGCAGTGTTTCACCGGGGGAGCAGTTCTTC.

Regarding this clonotype: With a much larger clone just one base away, this may be a read error. This chain connects TRBV6-5 to TRBJ1-1; tentative D call: TRBD1 (5 bases). CDR3 size: 17 residues. Germline V gene lookup returns CDR1 MNHEY and CDR2 SVGAGI. Trimming left V 2 bases short and J 5 bases short, with 21 bases between. For the CDR3, the DNA is TGTGCCAGCAGTTACCCCGGCGGGGGACTCGACAAAACTGAAGCTTTCTTT. Amino acids: CASSYPGGGLDKTEAFF.

This clonotype was counted ten times or more. V and J are TRBV12-3 or TRBV12-4 and TRBJ1-1, with D tentatively TRBD1 (6 bases). The CDR3 loop spans 13 amino acids. Trimming removed 8 bases at V and 2 bases at J, with 12 bases between. The CDR3 reads CASQTGLNTEAFF. The CDR3 DNA reads as TGTGCCAGCCAGACAGGACTAAACACTGAAGCTTTCTTT.

This clonotype was recorded many times. V gene TRBV7-9 combines with J gene TRBJ2-1; D perhaps matches TRBD2 (6 bases). The CDR3 spans 13 residues. Germline loops: CDR1 SEHNR, CDR2 FQNEAQ (reference sequence). V was shortened by 5 bases and J by 6 bases, with 11 bases between the two germline ends. The CDR3 loop is CASSPPGGNEQFF. The CDR3 coding sequence is TGTGCCAGCAGCCCCCCCGGGGGCAATGAGCAGTTCTTC.

This clonotype appeared many times. This chain links TRBV7-9 with TRBJ2-1; 7 positions match TRBD2. Per germline, CDR1 SEHNR and CDR2 FQNEAQ (reference sequence). The CDR3 spans 17 residues. The J segment lost 3 bases and the V segment lost 3 bases, leaving 11 bases of the junction unmatched. For the CDR3, the DNA is TGTGCCAGCAGCTTGGGTAGCGGGCTTCCTGACTACAATGAGCAGTTCTTC. Its protein is CASSLGSGLPDYNEQFF.

This clonotype was recorded at least ten times. The V call is TRBV29-1, the J call TRBJ2-7; a weak D match, TRBD1 (5 bases). Looked up from germline, CDR1 is SQVTM and CDR2 is ANQGSEA. Trimming took off 0 bases at V and 2 bases at J, with 14 bases between the two ends. The CDR3 covers 15 residues. The CDR3: CSVEETTANTYEQYF. CDR3 sequence (DNA): TGCAGCGTTGAAGAAACGACAGCGAACACCTACGAGCAGTACTTC.

This clonotype came up many times. V gene TRBV11-1 combines with J gene TRBJ1-4, with D maybe TRBD1 (5 bases). Between the trimmed V and J ends, which lost 5 bases and 0 bases, there was a span of 10 bases. Germline V lookup: CDR1 SGHAT, CDR2 FQDESV (reference sequence). The CDR3 is made up of 15 amino acids. CDR3 nucleotide sequence: TGTGCCAGCAGCCCCGGGACCGCAACTAATGAAAAACTGTTTTTT. Its protein product is CASSPGTATNEKLFF.

The chain has TRBV15 and TRBJ2-5; perhaps TRBD2 as D (6 bases). The germline gives CDR1 LNHNV, CDR2 YYDKDF (reference sequence). CDR3 length: 16 amino acids. Trimming shortened V by 1 base and J by 5 bases, and 17 bases separated the two germline ends. CDR3 in amino acids: CATSRGGTGLEETQYF. CDR3 sequence (DNA): TGTGCCACCAGCAGAGGTGGGACGGGACTCGAGGAGACCCAGTACTTC.

This clonotype has ten or more counts. The chain carries TRBV11-1 and TRBJ1-6, with D uncertain. The length of the CDR3 is 13 residues. Germline CDR1 and CDR2: SGHAT and FQDESV (reference sequence). Trimming shortened V by 5 bases and J by 11 bases, and 13 bases separated the two germline ends. As DNA, the CDR3 is TGTGCCAGCAGCCCCGGAAAAGCGGCACCCCTCCACTTT. Its translation is CASSPGKAAPLHF.

In this sample, this clonotype turned up many times. The chain joins TRBV7-9 to TRBJ1-5; no firm D call. V was shortened by 4 bases and J by 9 bases, with 10 bases between the two germline ends. Per germline, CDR1 SEHNR and CDR2 FQNEAQ (reference sequence). The CDR3 has 12 residues. The CDR3 loop is CASSSSYGPQHF. DNA for the CDR3: TGTGCCAGCAGCTCCTCCTATGGGCCCCAGCATTTT.

This clonotype was recorded many times. The J gene is TRBJ2-5, the V gene TRBV7-9; a weak D match, TRBD2 (5 bases). Trimming cost V 5 bases and J 5 bases, with 18 bases left between them. The CDR3 loop spans 15 amino acids. From germline, CDR1 is SEHNR and CDR2 FQNEAQ (reference sequence). Here the CDR3 DNA reads TGTGCCAGCAGCCCCCATCCGAGGGCTTTGGAGACCCAGTACTTC. Amino acids: CASSPHPRALETQYF.

Only a few counts were recorded for this clonotype. The chain joins TRBV2 to TRBJ1-3; D gene unclear. CDR3 length equals 14 residues. Germline loops: CDR1 SNHLY, CDR2 FYNNEI. Trimming stripped 9 bases from V and 0 bases from J, with 12 bases between. In DNA, the CDR3 is TGTGCCAGTGCAGGACTTTTCTCTGGAAACACCATATATTTT. Its translation is CASAGLFSGNTIYF.